This is a list of T cell receptor beta chains from one sample in a study of blood T cell repertoires in COVID-19. The table came from immunoSEQ multiplex PCR; TCRdb's copy has only in-frame clones and leaves some out. Counted here are more than 85,000 clones, 84% occurring once; the ten biggest clones make up 6.6%. Sequencing was carried out using peripheral blood. Every receptor here comes from a woman aged 45-65 years with acute or convalescent COVID-19. CDR3s include the opening cysteine and the closing phenylalanine or tryptophan. A D gene is named only where the DNA matches it firmly. Clone size is not always given. Where it is, it says once, few, many or a class for expanded clones.

NA	TRBV5-1	TRBJ2-1	TRBD2	CASRASGGFARSYNEQFF	TGCGCCAGCAGGGCTAGCGGGGGGTTCGCCCGCTCCTACAATGAGCAGTTCTTC
NA	TRBV28	TRBJ1-2	NA	CATSPGAAGYTF	TGTGCCACCTCCCCAGGGGCCGCTGGCTACACCTTC
NA	TRBV9	TRBJ2-3	TRBD2	CASSVASGGKDTQYF	TGTGCCAGCAGCGTAGCAAGCGGGGGAAAGGATACGCAGTATTTT
NA	TRBV3-1/TRBV3-2	TRBJ1-2	NA	CASNQGRGGYTF	TGTGCCAGCAACCAGGGGCGGGGTGGCTACACCTTC
NA	TRBV5-1	TRBJ2-2	TRBD2	CATQQGSGGELFF	TGCGCCACCCAGCAGGGTAGCGGGGGGGAGCTGTTTTTT
once	TRBV2	TRBJ1-2	TRBD1	CASGDRGLVGYTF	TGTGCCAGCGGGGACAGGGGGCTGGTGGGCTACACCTTC
few	TRBV19	TRBJ1-4	NA	CATSTLEAEKLFF	TGTGCCACCTCGACACTGGAGGCTGAAAAACTGTTTTTT
NA	TRBV27	TRBJ2-7	TRBD1	CASRALGQTEQYF	TGTGCCAGCAGGGCCTTGGGACAGACCGAGCAGTACTTC
NA	TRBV10-3	TRBJ1-2	NA	CAISVTGPYGGYTF	TGTGCCATCAGTGTAACAGGCCCTTATGGGGGCTACACCTTC
NA	TRBV12-2	TRBJ1-1	NA	CASRLKGDRSTEAFF	TGTGCAAGTCGCTTAAAGGGTGACAGGTCCACTGAAGCTTTCTTT
NA	TRBV5-1	TRBJ1-1	NA	CASSPLGPHLDTEAFF	TGCGCCAGCAGCCCCTTGGGCCCCCATTTGGACACTGAAGCTTTCTTT
NA	TRBV6-5	TRBJ2-1	TRBD1	CASSYEGTGGREQFF	TGTGCCAGCAGTTATGAGGGGACAGGGGGCCGGGAGCAGTTCTTC
NA	TRBV13	TRBJ2-3	NA	CASSSRGAPTDTQYF	TGTGCCAGCAGCTCTCGGGGGGCCCCCACAGATACGCAGTATTTT
NA	TRBV24-1	TRBJ2-5	TRBD1	CATSDGIVTGGKETQYF	TGTGCCACCAGTGATGGGATTGTGACAGGGGGCAAAGAGACCCAGTACTTC
NA	TRBV9	TRBJ1-6	TRBD1	CASSVDGTGNSPLHF	TGTGCCAGCAGCGTAGATGGGACAGGGAATTCACCCCTCCACTTT
NA	TRBV5-1	TRBJ2-7	NA	CASSQRGGGEQYF	TGCGCCAGCTCCCAGAGGGGAGGTGGCGAGCAGTACTTC
NA	TRBV18	TRBJ2-6	TRBD1	CASSPREGGGNGANVLTF	TGTGCCAGCTCACCCAGGGAAGGGGGCGGAAACGGGGCCAACGTCCTGACTTTC
once	TRBV19	TRBJ2-1	TRBD2	CASKPFRGGINEQFF	TGTGCCAGTAAACCCTTCCGGGGGGGAATCAATGAGCAGTTCTTC
NA	TRBV5-1	TRBJ1-1	NA	CASSLEGFRGEAFF	TGCGCCAGCAGCTTGGAAGGGTTCAGGGGTGAAGCTTTCTTT
once	TRBV5-6	TRBJ2-7	NA	CASSLGGGQGLYEQYF	TGTGCCAGCAGCTTGGGGGGAGGGCAGGGGCTATACGAGCAGTACTTC
NA	TRBV10-2	TRBJ2-1	TRBD2	CASRTSGGDEQFF	TGCGCCAGCCGTACTAGCGGGGGGGATGAGCAGTTCTTC
NA	TRBV19	TRBJ1-6	TRBD1	CASSIGTANNSPLHF	TGTGCCAGTAGTATCGGGACAGCCAATAATTCACCCCTCCACTTT
few	TRBV11-2	TRBJ1-1	TRBD1	CASSSPRDRGSTEAFF	TGTGCCAGCAGCTCACCCAGGGACAGGGGGAGCACTGAAGCTTTCTTT
NA	TRBV7-8	TRBJ1-3	TRBD1	CASSPSSGRGRSGNTIYF	TGTGCCAGCAGCCCATCATCCGGGAGGGGGCGAAGTGGAAACACCATATATTTT
NA	TRBV5-4	TRBJ2-1	NA	CASSRQTNNEQFF	TGTGCCAGCAGCAGACAGACCAACAATGAGCAGTTCTTC
NA	TRBV6-6	TRBJ1-6	NA	CASSYLRNSLNSPLHF	TGTGCCAGCAGTTACCTTAGGAACAGTCTAAATTCACCCCTCCACTTT
NA	TRBV2	TRBJ2-1	TRBD1	CASRYTGDLYNEQFF	TGTGCCAGCAGGTACACAGGGGACCTCTACAATGAGCAGTTCTTC
NA	TRBV19	TRBJ1-5	TRBD1	CASSRGTVGSSNQPQHF	TGTGCCAGTAGTAGAGGGACAGTTGGATCCAGCAATCAGCCCCAGCATTTT
NA	TRBV9	TRBJ2-2	TRBD2	CASSGLAGGLAGELFF	TGTGCCAGCAGCGGTCTAGCGGGGGGACTCGCCGGGGAGCTGTTTTTT
NA	TRBV28	TRBJ1-2	TRBD1	CASSPIRDRGNFGYGYTF	TGTGCCAGCAGTCCTATCCGGGACAGGGGTAACTTCGGCTATGGCTACACCTTC
NA	TRBV2	TRBJ1-1	TRBD1	CASSEVWGQGEAFF	TGTGCCAGCAGTGAAGTTTGGGGACAGGGCGAAGCTTTCTTT
NA	TRBV3-1/TRBV3-2	TRBJ2-5	TRBD2	CASSQVGLAGGGYF	TGTGCCAGCAGCCAAGTTGGACTAGCGGGCGGTGGGTACTTC
NA	TRBV28	TRBJ1-6	TRBD1	CASSGTANSPLHF	TGTGCCAGCAGCGGGACAGCCAATTCACCCCTCCACTTT
NA	TRBV6-5	TRBJ1-4	TRBD1	CASSYSRQGAQKLFF	TGTGCCAGCAGTTACTCGAGGCAGGGGGCACAGAAACTGTTTTTT
NA	TRBV28	TRBJ2-1	TRBD1	CASSSTGTGDNEQFF	TGTGCCAGCAGTTCAACCGGGACAGGGGACAATGAGCAGTTCTTC
NA	TRBV6-5	TRBJ1-6	TRBD1	CASSYSGQGGSPLHF	TGTGCCAGCAGTTACTCCGGACAGGGCGGGTCACCCCTCCACTTT
NA	TRBV7-2	TRBJ1-2	TRBD1	CASSLAPGQGANYGYTF	TGTGCCAGCAGCTTAGCCCCGGGACAGGGAGCTAACTATGGCTACACCTTC
NA	TRBV12-3/TRBV12-4	TRBJ1-3	NA	CASTHNFNTIYF	TGTGCCAGCACCCACAATTTCAACACCATATATTTT
NA	TRBV19	TRBJ1-3	TRBD1	CASSIRRDRKGNTIYF	TGTGCCAGTAGTATCAGACGGGACAGAAAGGGAAACACCATATATTTT
NA	TRBV18	TRBJ1-2	NA	CASSRDGFYGYTF	TGTGCCAGCTCCCGTGATGGCTTCTATGGCTACACCTTC
NA	TRBV9	TRBJ2-7	TRBD2	CASSVAGGLLYEQYF	TGTGCCAGCAGCGTAGCGGGGGGACTTCTCTACGAGCAGTACTTC
NA	TRBV2	TRBJ1-5	TRBD1	CASSSNRGLGQPQHF	TGTGCCAGCAGTTCTAACAGGGGGCTTGGACAGCCCCAGCATTTT
NA	TRBV28	TRBJ1-6	TRBD1	CASSAPGQGVSPLHF	TGTGCCAGCAGCGCCCCGGGACAGGGTGTATCACCCCTCCACTTT
NA	TRBV12-3/TRBV12-4	TRBJ1-5	NA	CASSSFRNQPQHF	TGTGCCAGCAGCAGTTTCAGGAATCAGCCCCAGCATTTT
NA	TRBV7-9	TRBJ1-2	NA	CASSSLDRLLYGYTF	TGTGCCAGCAGCTCTCTGGACAGACTTCTCTATGGCTACACCTTC
NA	TRBV28	TRBJ1-2	TRBD1	CASSTGARELGYTF	TGTGCCAGCAGTACAGGGGCTAGGGAGTTGGGCTACACCTTC
NA	TRBV7-2	TRBJ2-1	TRBD2	CASSPGTSLNEQFF	TGTGCCAGCAGCCCCGGGACTAGCCTGAATGAGCAGTTCTTC
NA	TRBV5-6	TRBJ2-7	TRBD1	CASSFTGAYEQYF	TGTGCCAGCAGCTTTACAGGGGCCTACGAGCAGTACTTC
NA	TRBV19	TRBJ1-5	NA	CASSSNRVPLRFQHF	TGTGCCAGTAGTAGTAACAGGGTCCCCCTAAGGTTTCAGCATTTT